A single sample gave rise to the 14 T cell receptor beta chains below, sequenced in a study of cytomegalovirus exposure and HLA in healthy donors. A multiplex PCR was run with 60 Vbeta primers and 13 Jbeta primers. The protocol was immunoSEQ multiplex PCR, while the TCRdb copy is restricted to in-frame clones and leaves out a portion. This sample has some 140,000 clones; around 79% occur once, and the top ten carry 2.5% to 3.5%. Sequenced: PBMCs. Receptor source: a female donor in good health and CMV-seronegative.

This clone was seen more than once but under ten times. The chain employs TRBV5-1 and TRBJ1-5, with TRBD1 identical over 9 bases. The CDR3 length is 14 residues. The V gene's germline CDR1 is SGHRS and CDR2 YFSETQ. V lost 0 bases to trimming and J lost 5 bases; unmatched junction nucleotides: 0. CDR3 nucleotides: TGCGCCAGCAGCTTGGGGACAGGGGATCAGCCCCAGCATTTT. This encodes CASSLGTGDQPQHF.

This clone was seen a few times. The rearrangement links TRBV18 to TRBJ2-1; TRBD2 agrees at 8 bases. J gave up 7 bases and V 2 bases, and 7 bases lay outside the gene matches. Germline assignment: CDR1 KGHSH and CDR2 LQKENI. The CDR3 totals 15 residues. The CDR3 is CASSPAAGVENEQFF. In DNA, the CDR3 is TGTGCCAGCTCACCAGCAGCGGGAGTTGAAAATGAGCAGTTCTTC.

This clone has just one count. V is TRBV7-2 and J is TRBJ2-7; weak D call: TRBD1 (6 bases). CDR1 is SGHTA and CDR2 is FQGNSA in the germline V gene. This CDR3 has 14 amino acids. Deletions cut 0 bases from V and 7 bases from J, with 13 bases between. This CDR3 is CASSLAKDSREQYF. In DNA form, the CDR3 reads TGTGCCAGCAGCTTAGCTAAGGACAGTCGGGAGCAGTACTTC.

V is TRBV28 and J is TRBJ1-1, with a weak D call TRBD1 (6 bases). Trimming removed 1 base at V and 1 base at J, with 16 bases between. CDR3 size: 17 residues. Germline CDR1 is MDHEN and CDR2 is SYDVKM. The DNA of the CDR3 is TGTGCCAGCAGTTTATTGGGATACAGGGATTCGAACACTGAAGCTTTCTTT. This sequence encodes CASSLLGYRDSNTEAFF.

The chain joins TRBV4-2 to TRBJ2-1, with 9 bases fitting TRBD2. V lost 1 base, J lost 2 bases, and 6 bases stayed unmatched. Germline V gene sequence: CDR1 LGHNA, CDR2 YNFKEQ. This CDR3 spans 17 amino acids. CDR3 amino acids: CASSQGIAGAPYNEQFF. Written as DNA, the CDR3 is TGTGCCAGCAGCCAAGGGATAGCGGGAGCCCCCTACAATGAGCAGTTCTTC.

The CDR3 spells CASSLGQLTYEQYF. Here the CDR3 DNA reads TGTGCCAGCAGCTTAGGGCAACTAACCTACGAGCAGTACTTC. The chain couples TRBV7-6 to TRBJ2-7; D is uncertain. This CDR3 region has 14 residues. V was clipped by 1 base and J by 2 bases, with 9 bases between them. The V gene's germline CDR1 is SGHVS and CDR2 FNYEAQ.

The chain employs TRBV4-3 and TRBJ2-7, with TRBD1 matching 10 bases. J was trimmed by 5 bases and V by 4 bases; bases with no gene match: 5. Germline CDR1 LGHNA, CDR2 YSLEER. This CDR3 is built from 14 residues. CDR3 protein: CASSRRQGADEQYF. CDR3 coding DNA: TGCGCCAGCAGCCGTCGACAGGGGGCGGACGAGCAGTACTTC.

With regard to this clone: Other DNA sequences in this specimen translate into the identical CDR3. This chain links TRBV7-2 with TRBJ2-5; 9 nucleotides agree with TRBD2. Looked up from germline, CDR1 is SGHTA and CDR2 is FQGNSA. The length of the CDR3 is 16 residues. V was clipped by 1 base and J by 2 bases; unmatched bases: 5. The CDR3 loop is CASSLDSGSGQETQYF. The CDR3 DNA follows: TGTGCCAGCAGCTTAGATAGCGGGAGTGGACAAGAGACCCAGTACTTC.

Comment on this clone: A junction end diverges from the germline sequence, so it may reflect a read error. The chain combines TRBV10-3 with TRBJ1-1; TRBD1 matches at 9 bases. Germline values: CDR1 ENHRY, CDR2 SYGVKD. The CDR3 covers 17 residues. The CDR3 sequence: CAISKSDRGPANTEAFF. The CDR3 DNA is TGTGCCATCAGTAAGTCGGACAGGGGCCCGGCGAACACTGAAGCTTTCTTT.

This clone turned up a few times. The J gene is TRBJ1-1, the V gene TRBV10-3; D ambiguous. Trimming took off 8 bases at V and 1 base at J, with 5 bases between the two ends. CDR3 length: 11 amino acids. Germline V CDR1 and CDR2: ENHRY, SYGVKD. The CDR3 region has the DNA TGTGCCATCCGCGCGAACACTGAAGCTTTCTTT. Translating gives CAIRANTEAFF.

This clone turned up a few times. This chain connects TRBV5-5 to TRBJ2-7; tentatively, D is TRBD1 (5 bases). This CDR3 comprises 14 residues. V lost 3 bases to trimming and J lost 0 bases, with 10 bases between them. The germline gives CDR1 SGHKS, CDR2 YYEKEE (reference sequence). The CDR3 sequence is CASSSGHASYEQYF. Here the CDR3 DNA reads TGTGCCAGCAGCTCCGGACACGCCTCCTACGAGCAGTACTTC. The entire variable domain, with the rest obtained from reference TRBV5-5 and TRBJ2-7, is as follows: DAGVTQSPTHLIKTRGQQVTLRCSPISGHKSVSWYQQVLGQGPQFIFQYYEKEERGRGNFPDRFSARQFPNYSSELNVNALLLGDSALYLCASSSGHASYEQYFGPGTRLTVT.

The chain has TRBV29-1 and TRBJ2-1; 11 bases fit TRBD2. CDR3 length equals 15 residues. The V segment lost 6 bases and the J segment 6 bases; nucleotides outside the gene matches: 10. Looked up from germline, CDR1 is SQVTM and CDR2 is ANQGSEA. For the CDR3, the DNA is TGCAGCGTCAAACCCCGACTAGCGGGAAGCAATGAGCAGTTCTTC. As protein: CSVKPRLAGSNEQFF.

V is TRBV7-9 and J is TRBJ2-3; 7 nucleotides agree with TRBD1. The CDR3 loop spans 17 amino acids. With 0 bases clipped from V and 2 bases from J, the junction kept 8 bases outside the gene matches. The germline CDR1 and CDR2 sequences are SEHNR and FQNEAQ (reference sequence). CDR3: CASSLAQGTDITDTQYF. As DNA, the CDR3 is TGTGCCAGCAGCTTAGCCCAAGGGACAGATATCACAGATACGCAGTATTTT.

In its sample, this clone was seen once. This rearrangement joins TRBV6-4 to TRBJ2-1; 7 bases fit TRBD2. The germline V gene encodes CDR1 MRHNA and CDR2 SNTAGT. There are 15 residues in the CDR3. With 5 bases clipped from V and 1 base from J, the junction kept 5 bases outside the gene matches. The CDR3 loop is CASSSGATSYNEQFF. In DNA form, the CDR3 reads TGTGCCAGCAGTAGCGGGGCCACATCCTACAATGAGCAGTTCTTC.